This T cell receptor beta chain stems from a study of HIV-infected patients and healthy controls. Background on the study: After three months of therapy, CD4 counts rose modestly but significantly in about 85% of the 16 patients.

This clonotype is termed medium-sized (0.01 to 0.1%). What it binds is not known. Reverse transcription used approximately 500 ng RNA and constant-region primers for alpha and beta. Separate chain-specific third strand synthesis with multiplexing indices produced the alpha and beta libraries. TCRdb re-called the 5' RACE reads through MiXCR, storing one row per CDR3 protein. The table includes several thousand distinct CDR3 sequences, 8% detected once. Findings and caveats of the study: Healthy control repertoires had roughly threefold more distinct CDR3s than untreated HIV+ repertoires, and higher Shannon diversity. HIV-infected patients shared fewer CDR3 sequences between individuals than healthy controls. Healthy controls carried many MAIT alpha-chain CDR3s, while HIV+ repertoires had few.

No cell fractionation was done, so the repertoire covers all unsorted peripheral blood T cells. V was trimmed by 3 bases and J by 2 bases, leaving 4 bases between them. The CDR3 is made up of 12 amino acids. The rearrangement joins TRBV12-3 or TRBV12-4 to TRBJ1-2; D remains unclear. The source of this sequence is an adult with HIV infection. The sequencing used blood, collected before antiretroviral therapy. CDR3 region: CASSFRNYGYTF. CDR3 in DNA: TGTGCCAGCAGTTTTCGGAACTATGGCTACACCTTC.